These 20 T cell receptor beta chains share one sample of origin, sequenced in a study of regulatory T cells in long-lasting Graves disease. Time point reported: newly diagnosed GD, antithyroid drugs for less than 3 months. The authors made the TCR library using RNA they extracted from PBMCs. Researchers made TCR beta libraries by using iRepertoire HTBI primers and running Arm-PCR on CDR3 regions. Each CDR3 protein is one row after TCRdb ran MiXCR on the multiplex PCR reads. The sample lists roughly 520,000 distinct CDR3 sequences; more than 10% were seen once. This sample also appeared in a second study, on T cells in Graves' hyperthyroidism and ophthalmopathy.

The material sequenced was peripheral blood mononuclear cells (PBMCs), taken at new diagnosis, from a patient treated with antithyroid drugs. The source of these receptors is a woman aged 25 to 39 with Graves disease.

This clonotype was counted at least ten times. The rearrangement uses TRBV6-5 and TRBJ2-7; D is ambiguous. The CDR3 extends over 15 amino acids. CDR1 is MNHEY, CDR2 SVGAGI, per germline. V dropped 0 bases and J dropped 2 bases, with 11 bases sitting between them. This chain's CDR3 is CASSYSMFGTYEQYF. CDR3 nucleotides: TGTGCCAGCAGTTACTCGATGTTCGGTACCTACGAGCAGTACTTC.

In its sample, this clonotype was seen many times. The rearrangement uses TRBV5-1 and TRBJ1-6, with D maybe TRBD1 (6 bases). CDR1 and CDR2 from the germline V gene are SGHRS and YFSETQ. The CDR3 extends over 15 amino acids. The V gene lost 4 bases and the J gene lost 5 bases, with 13 bases spanning the gap. The CDR3 loop reads CASSQRDTNNSPLHF. The CDR3 DNA is TGCGCCAGCAGCCAAAGGGACACCAATAATTCACCCCTCCACTTT.

In this sample, this clonotype turned up many times. The V and J genes are TRBV7-8 and TRBJ1-5, with 7 bases lining up with TRBD1. The V gene end was trimmed by 5 bases and the J gene end by 7 bases; junction bases not matched to a gene: 11. Germline V gene sequence: CDR1 SGHVS, CDR2 FQNEAQ. The CDR3 runs to 15 residues. As DNA, the CDR3 is TGTGCCAGCAGCCTCACTACGACAGGGCGGCAGCCCCAGCATTTT. This sequence encodes CASSLTTTGRQPQHF.

The chain uses TRBV4-1 and TRBJ1-1, with D possibly being TRBD1 (5 bases). The CDR3 is made up of 18 amino acids. V lost 1 base, J lost 3 bases, and 21 bases lay in between. Per germline, CDR1 MGHRA and CDR2 YSYEKL. The CDR3 nucleotides are TGCGCCAGCAGCCAAGTACTTATGCAGGGAGGTAAGGACACTGAAGCTTTCTTT. Encoded protein: CASSQVLMQGGKDTEAFF.

This clonotype was found many times. The gene calls are TRBV6-1 and TRBJ2-2, with 9 bases aligning to TRBD2. Losses at the gene ends were 10 bases for V and 7 bases for J; bases not matched to a gene: 7. The CDR3 runs to 13 residues. The germline V gene encodes CDR1 MNHNS and CDR2 SASEGT. The CDR3, as DNA: TGTGCCATTAGCGGGAGCCAAAACGGGGAGCTGTTTTTT. Translating gives CAISGSQNGELFF.

This clonotype was seen repeatedly, ten times or more. V and J are TRBV28 and TRBJ1-2, with TRBD1 as a possible D gene (6 bases). This CDR3 region has 16 residues. V was pared by 5 bases and J by 2 bases, with 18 bases between. The germline CDR1 and CDR2 sequences are MDHEN and SYDVKM. CDR3: CASSPRPQGSNYGYTF. DNA of the CDR3: TGTGCCAGCAGTCCTAGGCCACAGGGTTCCAACTATGGCTACACCTTC.

This clonotype was seen once. The chain employs TRBV20-1 and TRBJ1-1; D is unclear. CDR1 DFQATT and CDR2 SNEGSKA come from the germline V gene (reference sequence). The V end was cut by 4 bases, the J end by 3 bases, with 12 bases between. The CDR3 loop spans 13 amino acids. This chain's CDR3 is CSAIEDEHTEAFF. The CDR3 region has the DNA TGCAGTGCTATCGAAGATGAGCACACTGAAGCTTTCTTT.

This clonotype was counted a few times. This chain joins TRBV20-1 and TRBJ2-7; weak D call: TRBD1 (5 bases). The CDR3 loop spans 14 amino acids. V dropped 1 base and J dropped 2 bases, with 12 bases sitting between them. Germline values: CDR1 DFQATT, CDR2 SNEGSKA (reference sequence). CDR3 protein: CSARVKKGAYEQYF. CDR3 bases: TGCAGTGCTAGAGTTAAAAAAGGGGCCTACGAGCAGTACTTC.

This clonotype was found many times. The chain couples TRBV2 to TRBJ1-1; maybe TRBD1 (6 bases). The germline CDR1 and CDR2 sequences are SNHLY and FYNNEI. CDR3 length: 13 residues. V was shortened by 7 bases and J by 0 bases, with 9 bases between the two germline ends. The DNA of the CDR3 is TGTGCCAGCAATGGACAGATGAACACTGAAGCTTTCTTT. It is translated as CASNGQMNTEAFF.

This clonotype turned up a few times. The rearrangement uses TRBV18 and TRBJ2-3, with D maybe TRBD2 (5 bases). CDR3 length: 16 residues. V was cut by 3 bases and J by 2 bases, with 15 bases left in between. Germline V gene data show CDR1 as KGHSH and CDR2 as LQKENI. The CDR3 bases are TGTGCCAGCTCACCTTCTAGCACCTACTACACAGATACGCAGTATTTT. Translated: CASSPSSTYYTDTQYF.

This clonotype was seen at least ten times. V and J are TRBV12-3 or TRBV12-4 and TRBJ1-1; the D is unclear. The V gene lost 1 base and the J gene lost 6 bases, with 9 bases spanning the gap. The CDR3 totals 13 residues. CDR3 sequence: CASSLGGFAEAFF. CDR3 nucleotides: TGTGCCAGCAGTTTAGGTGGGTTCGCTGAAGCTTTCTTT.

This clonotype was recorded many times. CDR3 region: CAISGRTSYEQYF. The CDR3 DNA sequence: TGTGCCATCAGCGGGAGGACCTCCTACGAGCAGTACTTC. This rearrangement joins TRBV10-3 to TRBJ2-7, with TRBD2 matching over 7 bases. Germline assignment: CDR1 ENHRY and CDR2 SYGVKD. This CDR3 is 13 amino acids long. Trimming cost V 6 bases and J 0 bases; bases outside gene matches: 2.

This clonotype was observed many times. The chain uses TRBV28 and TRBJ2-5; 9 bases agree with TRBD2. This CDR3 region has 19 residues. The V and J ends lost 11 bases and 5 bases, in that order; junction bases with no gene match: 27. Germline CDR1 MDHEN, CDR2 SYDVKM. The CDR3 nucleotides read TGTGCCCCCCGCCCCGCGGGTAGGCTAGCGGGACTTACTAGGGAGACCCAGTACTTC. Translation gives CAPRPAGRLAGLTRETQYF. Filled out from reference TRBV28 and TRBJ2-5, the complete variable domain reads DVKVTQSSRYLVKRTGEKVFLECVQDMDHENMFWYRQDPGLGLRLIYFSYDVKMKEKGDIPEGYSVSREKKERFSLILESASTNQTSMYLCAPRPAGRLAGLTRETQYFGPGTRLLVL.

This clonotype was found many times. The gene calls are TRBV7-9 and TRBJ1-1; perhaps TRBD1 as D (5 bases). Per germline, CDR1 SEHNR and CDR2 FQNEAQ (reference sequence). V lost 3 bases and J 5 bases, leaving 13 bases between the germline ends. The CDR3 spans 14 residues. The CDR3 reads CASSFISGGTEAFF. CDR3 DNA: TGTGCCAGCAGCTTCATAAGCGGGGGGACTGAAGCTTTCTTT.

Ten or more counts support this clonotype. J is TRBJ1-1 and V is TRBV10-3, with D hard to call. V lost 2 bases and J 1 base, leaving 8 bases between the germline ends. Germline V gene lookup returns CDR1 ENHRY and CDR2 SYGVKD. This CDR3 spans 14 amino acids. CDR3 bases: TGTGCCATCAGTGAGATGTCCAGGAACACTGAAGCTTTCTTT. It translates to CAISEMSRNTEAFF.

For this clonotype: One base away lies a much larger clone, so this may be a sequencing read error. The CDR3 end shows no conserved phenylalanine or tryptophan, and so a read error is likely. The chain employs TRBV4-1 and TRBJ2-7, with 12 bases that match TRBD1. With 3 bases clipped from V and 6 bases from J, the junction kept 6 bases outside the gene matches. Germline values: CDR1 MGHRA, CDR2 YSYEKL. The CDR3 has 15 residues. CDR3 nucleotides: TGCGCCAGCAGCCACCAGGGACAGGGGGCACTCGAGCAGTACCTC. Its translation is CASSHQGQGALEQYL.

The table lists this clonotype with many counts. This chain links TRBV27 with TRBJ2-1; D not resolved. The CDR3 is made up of 11 amino acids. The V and J ends lost 8 bases and 2 bases respectively, with 4 bases between them. CDR1 and CDR2 from the germline V gene are MNHEY and SMNVEV (reference sequence). The CDR3 DNA follows: TGTGCCAGCGGGACCTACAATGAGCAGTTCTTC. Its protein is CASGTYNEQFF.

The chain couples TRBV20-1 to TRBJ1-6, with TRBD1 as a possible D gene (6 bases). Per the germline V gene, CDR1 is DFQATT and CDR2 is SNEGSKA (reference sequence). Trimming cost V 6 bases and J 10 bases, with 16 bases left between them. CDR3 length: 13 amino acids. In DNA, the CDR3 is TGCAGTGCCCGGACAGCCAGGAACTCACCCCTCCACTTT. Its protein product is CSARTARNSPLHF.

A remark on this clonotype: This may be a read error: a much more frequent sequence differs by one nucleotide. The V gene is TRBV27, the J gene TRBJ2-2; 9 nucleotides match TRBD1. The CDR3 consists of 15 residues. Trimming took 8 bases from V and 5 from J; bases not matched to a gene: 9. Germline CDR1 reads MNHEY; CDR2 reads SMNVEV (reference sequence). CDR3 loop: CASGWTGESTGELFF. In nucleotides, the CDR3 is TGTGCCAGCGGATGGACAGGGGAGTCGACCGGGGAGCTGTTTTTT.

In its sample, this clonotype was seen many times. The chain joins TRBV6-5 to TRBJ1-2, with a tentative D call TRBD1 (6 bases). V lost 0 bases, J lost 7 bases, and 12 bases lay in between. Germline CDR1 and CDR2: MNHEY and SVGAGI. This CDR3 is built from 14 residues. Here the CDR3 DNA reads TGTGCCAGCAGTTACTCGCAGTTCAGGGGTGGCTACACCTTC. This sequence encodes CASSYSQFRGGYTF.